This TCR beta chain was obtained from a study of CXCR3-negative and CXCR3-positive naive CD8 T cells. Study results and limitations: CXCR3-positive naive cells had more hydrophobic TRB CDR3s than CXCR3-negative naive cells.

Via 5' RACE with UMI labels, TRB cDNA libraries were prepared. For each CDR3 protein, TCRdb gives one entry from its re-call of the 5' RACE reads, without DNA. This specimen shows 80,000 to 100,000 distinct CDR3 sequences; the ten leading clones hold about 0.8%. About this clonotype: As yet, its antigen is unknown.

This CDR3 has 14 amino acids. Germline values: CDR1 MDHEN, CDR2 SYDVKM. J is TRBJ1-6 and V is TRBV28; TCRdb lists TRBD1, though no DNA is available to test this call. Sequenced: naive CXCR3+ CD8+ T cells from blood. Subset given: CD45RO-CCR7+CD27+CD95- naive CD8+ T cells expressing CXCR3 (TNR3+). The source of this sequence is a human donor in good health. Some clones in this sample may be carry-over from other donors' samples. The CDR3 loop reads CASSLRQGDSPLHF. The complete variable domain, with remaining parts taken from reference TRBV28 and TRBJ1-6, reads DVKVTQSSRYLVKRTGEKVFLECVQDMDHENMFWYRQDPGLGLRLIYFSYDVKMKEKGDIPEGYSVSREKKERFSLILESASTNQTSMYLCASSLRQGDSPLHFGNGTRLTVT.